The 22 T cell receptor beta chains in this list originate from one sample, sequenced in a study of T cell responses to AZD1222 COVID-19 vaccine. The table came from immunoSEQ multiplex PCR; TCRdb's copy has only in-frame clones and leaves some out. The sample yields about 150,000 clones, about 95% seen once. The specimen comprised peripheral blood, sampled on day 0 of AZD1222 vaccination. Receptors were obtained from an adult in good health.

The chain links TRBV4-3 to TRBJ2-1; 8 bases map to TRBD2. V dropped 2 bases and J dropped 9; count of bases not matched to a gene: 6. The CDR3 consists of 14 residues. Per the germline V gene, CDR1 is LGHNA and CDR2 is YSLEER. CDR3 in amino acids: CASSQSPLAGEQFF. The CDR3, as DNA: TGCGCCAGCAGCCAATCCCCCCTAGCGGGTGAGCAGTTCTTC.

V and J are TRBV5-1 and TRBJ2-2, with TRBD2 identical over 10 bases. Germline values: CDR1 SGHRS, CDR2 YFSETQ. CDR3 length: 15 residues. The trim removed 4 bases at V and 4 bases at J, leaving 4 bases unmatched. CDR3 sequence reads: CASSKSGGATGELFF. The CDR3, as DNA: TGCGCCAGCAGCAAGAGCGGGGGGGCCACCGGGGAGCTGTTTTTT.

The chain carries TRBV7-9 and TRBJ2-1; 7 nucleotides agree with TRBD2. The germline V gene has CDR1 SEHNR and CDR2 FQNEAQ (reference sequence). The CDR3 spans 19 residues. The ends lost 7 bases at V and 0 bases at J; junction bases unmatched: 18. The CDR3 sequence: CASIHTLYSGHSSYNEQFF. Here the CDR3 DNA reads TGTGCCAGCATCCATACGTTATATAGCGGGCACAGCTCCTACAATGAGCAGTTCTTC.

The V call is TRBV24-1, the J call TRBJ2-6; D call uncertain. CDR1 is KGHDR and CDR2 is SFDVKD in the germline V gene. The CDR3 extends over 16 amino acids. V shed 4 bases and J shed 0 bases, with 9 bases lying between them. CDR3 in amino acids: CATSDPPGSGANVLTF. CDR3 in DNA: TGTGCCACCAGTGACCCTCCGGGCTCTGGGGCCAACGTCCTGACTTTC.

This CDR3 reads CASSQDAGGRSNEQFF. For the CDR3, the DNA is TGCGCCAGCAGCCAAGATGCGGGGGGGCGATCAAATGAGCAGTTCTTC. V gene TRBV4-1 combines with J gene TRBJ2-1, with 9 bases fitting TRBD2. V trimming: 0 bases; J trimming: 7 bases; junction bases outside the gene matches: 7. CDR1 is MGHRA, CDR2 YSYEKL, per germline. The CDR3 is 16 residues long.

The chain recombines TRBV7-9 with TRBJ1-2; no reliable D call. The CDR3 has 13 amino acids. V shed 1 base and J shed 4 bases, with 7 bases lying between them. Germline lookup yields CDR1 SEHNR and CDR2 FQNEAQ (reference sequence). CDR3 nucleotide sequence: TGTGCCAGCAGCTTAGAGGTCAGCTATGGCTACACCTTC. This encodes CASSLEVSYGYTF.

This rearrangement joins TRBV11-2 to TRBJ1-1; 7 nucleotides line up with TRBD1. The CDR3 is 12 residues long. V lost 2 bases to trimming and J lost 8 bases; unmatched junction nucleotides: 2. In germline, CDR1 is SGHAT, CDR2 FQNNGV. Written as DNA, the CDR3 is TGTGCCAGCAGCTTACACAGGGGAGAAGCTTTCTTT. Its protein is CASSLHRGEAFF.

The chain carries TRBV4-2 and TRBJ2-1; TRBD2 aligns across 10 bases. The CDR3 is 17 residues long. Per the germline V gene, CDR1 is LGHNA and CDR2 is YNFKEQ. With V trimmed by 3 bases and J by 8 bases, 13 bases remained unmatched. As DNA, the CDR3 is TGTGCCAGCAGCCAGGAAAGTTTACTAGCGGGACGTCATGAGCAGTTCTTC. Translation: CASSQESLLAGRHEQFF.

CDR3 region: CASSEDKNQPQHF. DNA for the CDR3: TGTGCCAGCTCCGAAGATAAGAATCAGCCCCAGCATTTT. This chain joins TRBV18 and TRBJ1-5; D is unresolved. The CDR3 runs 13 residues. Germline assignment: CDR1 KGHSH and CDR2 LQKENI. V shed 6 bases and J shed 4 bases, with 10 bases lying between them. Together with reference TRBV18 and TRBJ1-5, the CDR3 gives the full variable domain: NAGVMQNPRHLVRRRGQEARLRCSPMKGHSHVYWYRQLPEEGLKFMVYLQKENIIDESGMPKERFSAEFPKEGPSILRIQQVVRGDSAAYFCASSEDKNQPQHFGDGTRLSIL.

Comments on this clone: The identical CDR3 is also encoded by other nucleotide sequences in the sample. The chain carries TRBV12-3 or TRBV12-4 and TRBJ1-5; D not certain. CDR3 length equals 13 residues. Trimming shortened V by 1 base and J by 4 bases, and 5 bases separated the two germline ends. In DNA, the CDR3 is TGTGCCAGCAGTTTAGAGTCAAATCAGCCCCAGCATTTT. Its translation: CASSLESNQPQHF.

This chain links TRBV7-9 with TRBJ2-1; 8 nucleotides match TRBD2. Looked up from germline, CDR1 is SEHNR and CDR2 is FQNEAQ (reference sequence). Losses at the gene ends were 0 bases for V and 9 bases for J; bases not matched to a gene: 7. The CDR3 is 15 residues long. The CDR3 DNA is TGTGCCAGCAGCTTAGCCAGCGGGAGAGGGCTTGAGCAGTTCTTC. Translation gives CASSLASGRGLEQFF.

DNA for the CDR3: TGTGCCTGGAGATGGGGGAACAATGGCGAGCAGTACGTC. Residues: CAWRWGNNGEQYV. The chain employs TRBV30 and TRBJ2-7; tentatively, D is TRBD1 or TRBD2 (5 bases each). V lost 3 bases and J lost 6, with 15 bases in between. Germline values: CDR1 GTSNPN, CDR2 SVGIG (reference sequence). This CDR3 is 13 amino acids long.

The chain couples TRBV5-5 to TRBJ1-6; D remains ambiguous. Germline CDR1 reads SGHKS; CDR2 reads YYEKEE (reference sequence). V gave up 2 bases and J gave up 5 bases, with 8 bases separating them. CDR3 size: 14 residues. The CDR3 bases are TGTGCCAGCAGCTTCTTGGTTCATAATTCACCCCTCCACTTT. As protein: CASSFLVHNSPLHF.

The chain couples TRBV30 to TRBJ2-1, with 10 bases fitting TRBD1. The CDR3 totals 14 residues. V shed 5 bases, J shed 8 bases, and the junction held 9 bases outside the gene matches. CDR1 is GTSNPN, CDR2 SVGIG, per germline (reference sequence). The CDR3 DNA follows: TGTGCCTGGGACAGGGGGCAGGATCTCGATGAGCAGTTCTTC. Protein sequence: CAWDRGQDLDEQFF.

This clone came up a few times. This rearrangement joins TRBV12-3 or TRBV12-4 to TRBJ2-1, with D perhaps matching TRBD2 (6 bases). This CDR3 contains 11 residues. Trimming cost V 3 bases and J 14 bases, with 11 bases left between them. The CDR3 DNA is TGTGCCAGCAGTTTCGGCGGGGCTGAGTTCTTC. Protein product: CASSFGGAEFF.

CDR3 residues: CASSYIPMGSYNEQFF. CDR3 in DNA: TGTGCCAGCAGCTATATTCCCATGGGCTCCTACAATGAGCAGTTCTTC. The chain is built from TRBV7-6 and TRBJ2-1; D gene unclear. The CDR3 sequence is 16 residues long. V lost 4 bases and J 0 bases, leaving 13 bases between the germline ends. The germline gives CDR1 SGHVS, CDR2 FNYEAQ.

The V gene is TRBV5-1, the J gene TRBJ2-3; 7 bases map to TRBD1. The J segment lost 4 bases and the V segment lost 0 bases, leaving 2 bases of the junction unmatched. Germline V CDR1 and CDR2: SGHRS, YFSETQ. This CDR3 contains 14 residues. CDR3 DNA: TGCGCCAGCAGCTTGGTAACAGGGGCAGATACGCAGTATTTT. Translated: CASSLVTGADTQYF.

This sequence joins TRBV4-2 and TRBJ1-1; D is ambiguous. The CDR3 spans 15 residues. V gave up 0 bases and J gave up 0 bases, with 8 bases separating them. Germline V lookup: CDR1 LGHNA, CDR2 YNFKEQ. CDR3 sequence (DNA): TGTGCCAGCAGCCAAGATAAGTCCATGAACACTGAAGCTTTCTTT. Amino acids: CASSQDKSMNTEAFF.

This clone was counted between two and nine times. The V call is TRBV29-1, the J call TRBJ2-2; D is perhaps TRBD1 or TRBD2 (5 bases each). Trimming took 6 bases from V and 4 from J, leaving 12 bases between them. The CDR3 extends over 13 amino acids. Germline assignment: CDR1 SQVTM and CDR2 ANQGSEA. The DNA for the CDR3 is TGCAGCGTGGACTCGCAGGGCACCGGGGAGCTGTTTTTT. Protein sequence: CSVDSQGTGELFF.

This clone was seen once. Here the CDR3 reads CASSTGQGASGANVLTF. The CDR3 DNA reads TGTGCCAGCAGTACCGGACAGGGGGCGTCTGGGGCCAACGTCCTGACTTTC. This sequence joins TRBV27 and TRBJ2-6, with 11 bases that match TRBD1. The germline CDR1 and CDR2 sequences are MNHEY and SMNVEV (reference sequence). Trimming cost V 5 bases and J 1 base; bases outside gene matches: 4. This CDR3 is built from 17 residues.

V usage is TRBV19 and J usage is TRBJ2-6, with D possibly matching TRBD2 (5 bases). Germline CDR1 is LNHDA and CDR2 is SQIVND (reference sequence). This CDR3 is built from 14 residues. Trimming shortened V by 9 bases and J by 1 base, and 10 bases separated the two germline ends. CDR3 loop: CASGIRSGANVLTF. Here the CDR3 DNA reads TGTGCCAGCGGGATACGGTCTGGGGCCAACGTCCTGACTTTC.

CDR3 bases: TGTGCCAGCAGCTTAGGGCGGTCGGGAAATACGCAGTATTTT. Amino acids: CASSLGRSGNTQYF. The J gene is TRBJ2-3, the V gene TRBV11-3, with D possibly matching TRBD2 (5 bases). This CDR3 has 14 amino acids. Germline-derived CDR1 and CDR2 are SGHNT and YENEEA. The ends were cut back, 1 base at V and 7 bases at J, with 12 bases in the middle.